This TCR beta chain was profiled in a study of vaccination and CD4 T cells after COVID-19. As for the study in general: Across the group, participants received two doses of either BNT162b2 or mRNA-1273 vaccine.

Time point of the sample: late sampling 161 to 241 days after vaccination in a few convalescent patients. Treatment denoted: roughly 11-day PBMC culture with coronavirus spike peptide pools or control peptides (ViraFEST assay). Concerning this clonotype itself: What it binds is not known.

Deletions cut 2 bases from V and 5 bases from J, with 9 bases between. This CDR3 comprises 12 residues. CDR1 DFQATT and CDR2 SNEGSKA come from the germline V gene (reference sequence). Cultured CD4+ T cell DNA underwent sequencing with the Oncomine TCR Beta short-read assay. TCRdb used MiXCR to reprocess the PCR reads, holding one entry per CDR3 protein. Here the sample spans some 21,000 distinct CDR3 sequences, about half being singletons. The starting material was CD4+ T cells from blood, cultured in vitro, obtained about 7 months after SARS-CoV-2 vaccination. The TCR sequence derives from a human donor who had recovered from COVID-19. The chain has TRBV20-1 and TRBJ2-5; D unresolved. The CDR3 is CSARRASETQYF. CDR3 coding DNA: TGCAGTGCTAGAAGGGCGAGCGAGACCCAGTACTTC.